This T cell receptor (beta chain) was sequenced during a study of response to subunit inactivated influenza vaccine. The V and J ends lost 2 bases and 7 bases, in that order; junction bases with no gene match: 13. CDR1 and CDR2 (germline): SGDLS, YYNGEE. The CDR3 has 17 residues. TCRdb independently ran MiXCR on the RT-PCR reads; one entry per CDR3 protein. Here the sample spans around 520,000 distinct CDR3 sequences, around 11% being singletons. General study findings and limits: Few additional T cells are recruited per seasonal influenza vaccination, authors suggested.

This clonotype was counted between two and nine times. The antigen remains unidentified. The gene calls are TRBV9 and TRBJ2-1, with TRBD2 matching over 9 bases. The receptor's source is a man aged 50 to 60 who received an inactivated influenza vaccine. The sequences come from PBMCs from blood, collected on the day of vaccination. The CDR3 region has the DNA TGTGCCAGCAGCGTCGGGCTCTTGAGCGGGGGGAAAAATGAGCAGTTCTTC. Its protein product is CASSVGLLSGGKNEQFF.